This T cell receptor (beta chain) was identified in a study of T cells in localized non-small cell lung cancer. Germline-derived CDR1 and CDR2 are MNHEY and SMNVEV (reference sequence). This CDR3 has 15 amino acids. J was trimmed by 6 bases and V by 6 bases; bases with no gene match: 7. The assay was immunoSEQ multiplex PCR, and TCRdb's table has in-frame clones only and misses some. The sample records roughly 39,000 clones, around 86% being singletons. Sequenced material: peripheral blood, taken before any cancer treatment. The clonotype comes from a man aged 18 to 49 with stage I lung adenocarcinoma. The rearrangement joins TRBV27 to TRBJ1-5, with 11 bases fitting TRBD1. The CDR3 DNA reads as TGTGCCAGCAGCTCCGGGACAGGGGGTACTCAGCCCCAGCATTTT. It is translated as CASSSGTGGTQPQHF.